This entry lists 21 T cell receptor beta chains sequenced from one sample in a study of cytomegalovirus exposure and HLA in healthy donors. The PCR had 60 Vbeta and 13 Jbeta primers. Clones were sequenced by immunoSEQ multiplex PCR, and TCRdb holds only the in-frame ones, with some missing. This table has about 130,000 clones, more than 80% appearing once. Sequencing used PBMCs. Source of these receptors: a male donor in good health and CMV-seronegative.

This chain links TRBV18 with TRBJ2-7, with a possible D match to TRBD1 (6 bases). The CDR3 consists of 15 residues. Germline V gene lookup returns CDR1 KGHSH and CDR2 LQKENI. With 4 bases removed from V and 0 bases from J, the gap between germline ends came to 13 bases. CDR3 sequence: CASSQKQGSSYEQYF. CDR3 DNA: TGTGCCAGCTCACAAAAACAGGGAAGCTCCTACGAGCAGTACTTC.

The V and J genes are TRBV10-2 and TRBJ2-1; maybe TRBD1 (6 bases). V was pared by 3 bases and J by 8 bases, with 14 bases between. Germline lookup yields CDR1 WSHSY and CDR2 SAAADI. CDR3 length: 14 amino acids. DNA of the CDR3: TGCGCCAGCAGTGAAGGTTTTGGGGGCGATGAGCAGTTCTTC. Residues: CASSEGFGGDEQFF.

V gene TRBV30 combines with J gene TRBJ1-2; perhaps TRBD1 as D (6 bases). V dropped 0 bases and J dropped 11 bases, with 10 bases sitting between them. This CDR3 has 11 residues. Germline CDR1 is GTSNPN and CDR2 is SVGIG (reference sequence). The CDR3 coding sequence is TGTGCCTGGAGTGTTGCAGGGGTTTACACCTTC. It encodes CAWSVAGVYTF. The full variable domain, completed using reference TRBV30 and TRBJ1-2, is SQTIHQWPATLVQPVGSPLSLECTVEGTSNPNLYWYRQAAGRGLQLLFYSVGIGQISSEVPQNLSASRPQDRQFILSSKKLLLSDSGFYLCAWSVAGVYTFGSGTRLTVV.

The sample holds a few counts of this clone. Other nucleotide sequences from this sample produce the same CDR3. The CDR3 DNA sequence: TGTGCCAGCAGTGAAGCTCTAGCGGGCTCCTACGAGCAGTACTTC. This sequence encodes CASSEALAGSYEQYF. The genes are TRBV6-1 and TRBJ2-7; 8 bases line up with TRBD2. Germline V gene data show CDR1 as MNHNS and CDR2 as SASEGT. The CDR3 contains 15 residues. V was pared by 0 bases and J by 0 bases, with 1 base of the junction left unmatched.

The chain combines TRBV9 with TRBJ2-3; 14 nucleotides match TRBD2. Germline CDR1 is SGDLS and CDR2 is YYNGEE. The CDR3 runs 17 residues. J was trimmed by 4 bases and V by 0 bases; bases with no gene match: 4. DNA of the CDR3: TGTGCCAGCAGCGTAGAGGGGACTAGCGGGAGCGCAGATACGCAGTATTTT. It is translated as CASSVEGTSGSADTQYF.

The V call is TRBV28, the J call TRBJ1-2; TRBD1 aligns across 7 bases. The CDR3 covers 15 residues. V lost 4 bases, J lost 4 bases, and 9 bases stayed unmatched. Germline values: CDR1 MDHEN, CDR2 SYDVKM. The CDR3 here is CASSSGGGRGYGYTF. CDR3 sequence (DNA): TGTGCCAGCAGTTCTGGAGGGGGCAGGGGCTATGGCTACACCTTC.

V gene TRBV6-5 combines with J gene TRBJ1-2; 8 bases match TRBD1. This CDR3 region has 14 residues. Per germline, CDR1 MNHEY and CDR2 SVGAGI. Trimming cost V 0 bases and J 7 bases; bases outside gene matches: 4. The CDR3 sequence is CASSYSAGGGGYTF. CDR3 DNA sequence: TGTGCCAGCAGTTACTCCGCAGGGGGCGGTGGCTACACCTTC.

The V call is TRBV10-2, the J call TRBJ2-7, with D possibly being TRBD2 (7 bases). The CDR3 has 14 amino acids. V dropped 3 bases and J dropped 6 bases, with 15 bases sitting between them. Germline CDR1 is WSHSY and CDR2 is SAAADI. The CDR3, as DNA: TGCGCCAGCAGTGACCCGGGGGGCCTGCGCGAGCAGTACTTC. Protein sequence: CASSDPGGLREQYF.

The chain joins TRBV6-5 to TRBJ2-7, with D maybe TRBD1 (7 bases). Germline V lookup: CDR1 MNHEY, CDR2 SVGAGI. CDR3 size: 15 residues. Trimming took 5 bases from V and 5 from J, leaving 19 bases between them. The CDR3 region is CASSQYRGGLDEQYF. CDR3 nucleotides: TGTGCCAGCAGTCAGTACAGGGGAGGCTTGGACGAGCAGTACTTC.

The chain carries TRBV27 and TRBJ1-1; D may be TRBD1 (5 bases). This CDR3 comprises 15 residues. Germline V gene sequence: CDR1 MNHEY, CDR2 SMNVEV (reference sequence). V gave up 1 base and J gave up 4 bases, with 13 bases separating them. CDR3 protein: CASSLLARGSTEAFF. The CDR3 coding sequence is TGTGCCAGCAGTTTATTAGCCCGGGGGAGCACTGAAGCTTTCTTT.

The chain carries TRBV6-5 and TRBJ2-2, with TRBD2 matching over 10 bases. The germline gives CDR1 MNHEY, CDR2 SVGAGI. The CDR3 has 15 amino acids. V lost 10 bases, J lost 4 bases, and 9 bases stayed unmatched. DNA of the CDR3: TGTGCCACCCAATTACCTAGCGGGAGCACCGGGGAGCTGTTTTTT. Translation gives CATQLPSGSTGELFF.

This chain uses TRBV6-4 with TRBJ2-1; the D gene is possibly TRBD2 (6 bases). Trimming took 1 base from V and 1 from J, leaving 11 bases between them. This CDR3 is 16 amino acids long. Looked up from germline, CDR1 is MRHNA and CDR2 is SNTAGT. CDR3 sequence (DNA): TGTGCCAGCAGTGACTGGGGGACTTCTTCCTACAATGAGCAGTTCTTC. It codes for CASSDWGTSSYNEQFF.

V and J are TRBV25-1 and TRBJ2-5; D is unresolved. Trimming cost V 4 bases and J 10 bases, with 10 bases left between them. The CDR3 spans 11 residues. Looked up from germline, CDR1 is MGHDK and CDR2 is SYGVNS. CDR3 bases: TGTGCCAGCAGTGGAGAGGTGGTCCAGTACTTC. Amino acid sequence: CASSGEVVQYF.

The CDR3 DNA reads TGTGCCAGCAGCTTAGAAGTGAAGCGGGAGGGTTACGAGCAGTACTTC. Its protein is CASSLEVKREGYEQYF. The V and J genes are TRBV11-2 and TRBJ2-7, with 10 bases matching TRBD2. CDR3 length equals 16 residues. CDR1 and CDR2 (germline): SGHAT, FQNNGV. V dropped 0 bases and J dropped 4; count of bases not matched to a gene: 6.

V and J are TRBV7-8 and TRBJ1-5; 7 nucleotides match TRBD1. CDR1 and CDR2 (germline): SGHVS, FQNEAQ. The CDR3 covers 14 residues. Trimming took 3 bases from V and 3 from J; bases not matched to a gene: 2. The CDR3 here is CASSFTGDNQPQHF. In nucleotides, the CDR3 is TGTGCCAGCAGCTTTACAGGGGACAATCAGCCCCAGCATTTT.

V and J are TRBV29-1 and TRBJ2-5; possibly TRBD1 for D (6 bases). The CDR3 length is 15 residues. V lost 1 base to trimming and J lost 0 bases, with 12 bases between them. Germline V CDR1 and CDR2: SQVTM, ANQGSEA. Here the CDR3 DNA reads TGCAGCGTTGAAGGGACAGTTGCCTACCAAGAGACCCAGTACTTC. Its protein is CSVEGTVAYQETQYF.

This clone was picked up a small number of times. The chain couples TRBV28 to TRBJ1-1; no clear D. Germline CDR1 reads MDHEN; CDR2 reads SYDVKM. This CDR3 comprises 10 residues. Trimming took 5 bases from V and 10 from J, leaving 8 bases between them. As DNA, the CDR3 is TGTGCCAGCAGTCGCCAAGCAGCTTTCTTT. Protein sequence: CASSRQAAFF.

V and J are TRBV6-7 and TRBJ2-6, with D perhaps matching TRBD1 (5 bases). TRBV6-7 is given ORF status, its function remaining uncertain. The CDR3 consists of 14 residues. V shed 7 bases and J shed 4 bases, with 11 bases lying between them. The DNA for the CDR3 is TGTGCCAGCACACTGGGGCCGGGGGCCAACGTCCTGACTTTC. Translation: CASTLGPGANVLTF.

V gene TRBV7-9 combines with J gene TRBJ2-2; D uncertain. This CDR3 contains 15 residues. The germline V gene has CDR1 SEHNR and CDR2 FQNEAQ (reference sequence). The V end was cut by 8 bases, the J end by 2 bases, with 15 bases between. DNA for the CDR3: TGTGCCAGCGACGCTGGGCCCTTTAACACCGGGGAGCTGTTTTTT. Its protein is CASDAGPFNTGELFF.

The rearrangement joins TRBV9 to TRBJ2-1; TRBD2 matches 14 bases. CDR3 length: 16 residues. Germline CDR1 and CDR2: SGDLS and YYNGEE. V lost 1 base and J lost 7; bases outside the gene matches: 4. CDR3 coding DNA: TGTGCCAGCAGCGTACCGACTAGCGGGGGGGAAAATGAGCAGTTCTTC. Residues: CASSVPTSGGENEQFF.

This rearrangement joins TRBV27 to TRBJ1-4; TRBD1 aligns across 10 bases. V trimming: 8 bases; J trimming: 4 bases; junction bases outside the gene matches: 4. Per germline, CDR1 MNHEY and CDR2 SMNVEV (reference sequence). The CDR3 loop spans 14 amino acids. CDR3 region: CASSWTGGNEKLFF. CDR3 bases: TGTGCCAGCTCTTGGACAGGGGGTAATGAAAAACTGTTTTTT. Looking up the rest from reference TRBV27 and TRBJ1-4 gives the full variable domain: EAQVTQNPRYLITVTGKKLTVTCSQNMNHEYMSWYRQDPGLGLRQIYYSMNVEVTDKGDVPEGYKVSRKEKRNFPLILESPSPNQTSLYFCASSWTGGNEKLFFGSGTQLSVL.